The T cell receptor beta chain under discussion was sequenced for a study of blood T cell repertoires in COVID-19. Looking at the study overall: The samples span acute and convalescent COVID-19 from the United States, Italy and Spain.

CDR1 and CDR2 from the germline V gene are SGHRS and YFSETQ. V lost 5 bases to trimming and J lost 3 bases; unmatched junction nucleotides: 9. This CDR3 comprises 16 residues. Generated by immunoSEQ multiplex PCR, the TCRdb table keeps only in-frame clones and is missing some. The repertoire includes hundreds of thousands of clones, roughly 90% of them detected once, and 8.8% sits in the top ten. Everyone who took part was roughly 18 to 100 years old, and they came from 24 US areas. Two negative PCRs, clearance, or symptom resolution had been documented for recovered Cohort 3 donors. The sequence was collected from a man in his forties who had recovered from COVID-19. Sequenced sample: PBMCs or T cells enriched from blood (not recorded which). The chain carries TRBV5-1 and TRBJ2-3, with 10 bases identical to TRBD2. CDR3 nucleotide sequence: TGCGCCAGCAGGGACCCTCGAGCGGGGGGGACAGATACGCAGTATTTT. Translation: CASRDPRAGGTDTQYF.